The entry below describes one T cell receptor (beta chain). The data belong to a study of blood T cell repertoires in COVID-19. Study as a whole: Sites across the United States, Italy and Spain contributed samples from acute and convalescent COVID-19. T cells, B-cell-depleted T cells, or PBMCs supplied cDNA or gDNA.

Using immunoSEQ multiplex PCR, the repertoire was profiled, and TCRdb retains in-frame clones only, with some absent. Of 200,000 to 250,000 clones in the sample, around nine tenths were seen once. The V gene's germline CDR1 is MNHEY and CDR2 SVGEGT. The junction had 2 bases not matched to a gene; V was cut back by 2 bases and J by 2 bases. The CDR3 runs 15 residues. The gene calls are TRBV6-2 or TRBV6-3 and TRBJ2-7, with 11 bases identical to TRBD2. The receptor comes from a man between 60 and 75 years old who had recovered from COVID-19. The material sequenced was peripheral blood. The CDR3 sequence: CASSYRSGGAYEQYF. DNA for the CDR3: TGTGCCAGCAGTTACCGTAGCGGGGGGGCCTACGAGCAGTACTTC.